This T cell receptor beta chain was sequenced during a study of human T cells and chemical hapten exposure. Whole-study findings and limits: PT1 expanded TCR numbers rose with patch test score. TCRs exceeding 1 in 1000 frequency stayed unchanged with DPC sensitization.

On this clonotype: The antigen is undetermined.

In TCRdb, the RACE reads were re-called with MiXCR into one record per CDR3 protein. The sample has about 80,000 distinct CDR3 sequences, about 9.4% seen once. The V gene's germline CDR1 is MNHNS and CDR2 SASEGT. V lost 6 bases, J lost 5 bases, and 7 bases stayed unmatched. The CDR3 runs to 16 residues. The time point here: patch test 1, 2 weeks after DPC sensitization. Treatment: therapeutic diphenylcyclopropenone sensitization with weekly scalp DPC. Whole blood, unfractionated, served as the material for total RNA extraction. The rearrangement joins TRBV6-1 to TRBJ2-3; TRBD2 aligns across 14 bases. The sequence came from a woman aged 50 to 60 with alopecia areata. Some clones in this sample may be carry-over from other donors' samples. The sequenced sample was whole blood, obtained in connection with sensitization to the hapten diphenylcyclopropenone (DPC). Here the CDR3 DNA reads TGTGCCAGCAGGGAGACTAGCGGGAGGGTGAGAGATACGCAGTATTTT. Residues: CASRETSGRVRDTQYF.